Listed here are 30 T cell receptor beta chains from one sample, sequenced in a study of T cell changes during pregnancy in multiple sclerosis. Only in-frame clones appear in the TCRdb table, and some are missing; sequencing was by immunoSEQ multiplex PCR. Among around 52,000 clones listed, about 87% were seen once. The material sequenced was peripheral blood from another person, used as feeder cells. These receptors were obtained from a human donor whose cells served as feeder cells for cultures in a pregnancy study.

This clone was detected only a few times. The chain has TRBV11-1 and TRBJ1-2; weak D call: TRBD1 (6 bases). CDR3 length: 15 amino acids. V lost 5 bases and J lost 8, with 21 bases in between. Germline-derived CDR1 and CDR2 are SGHAT and FQDESV (reference sequence). CDR3 sequence (DNA): TGTGCCAGCAGCCCCACTCTGGGGGCCCCCCGGGGCTACACCTTC. Its translation is CASSPTLGAPRGYTF.

CDR3 loop: CASRDKRGVDNYGYTF. In DNA form, the CDR3 reads TGTGCCAGCAGGGACAAAAGGGGCGTGGATAACTATGGCTACACCTTC. The chain is built from TRBV5-4 and TRBJ1-2; D perhaps matches TRBD1 (5 bases). This CDR3 region has 16 residues. Germline V lookup: CDR1 SGHNT, CDR2 YYREEE (reference sequence). V was cut by 5 bases and J by 1 base, with 18 bases left in between.

This chain links TRBV11-2 with TRBJ2-3, with 11 nucleotides matching TRBD2. After removal of 4 bases from V and 6 bases from J, the junction contained 6 bases not matched to a gene. CDR3 size: 15 residues. Germline CDR1 is SGHAT and CDR2 is FQNNGV. CDR3 loop: CASSYPGLAVDTQYF. CDR3 sequence (DNA): TGTGCCAGCAGCTATCCGGGACTAGCGGTTGATACGCAGTATTTT.

In this sample, this clone turned up a few times. This chain joins TRBV5-4 and TRBJ2-1, with 8 bases aligning to TRBD2. From germline, CDR1 is SGHNT and CDR2 YYREEE (reference sequence). This CDR3 comprises 16 residues. J was trimmed by 10 bases and V by 1 base; bases with no gene match: 13. CDR3 region: CASSLSSGGARREQFF. The CDR3, as DNA: TGTGCCAGCAGCTTGTCTTCCGGGGGGGCCCGTCGGGAGCAGTTCTTC.

V gene TRBV29-1 combines with J gene TRBJ2-5; no firm D call. CDR3 size: 14 residues. The germline V and J ends were trimmed by 4 bases and 1 base, with 13 bases remaining between them. CDR1 and CDR2 (germline): SQVTM, ANQGSEA. CDR3 protein: CSVGPLLPQETQYF. The CDR3, as DNA: TGCAGCGTTGGTCCCCTTTTGCCCCAAGAGACCCAGTACTTC.

The rearrangement joins TRBV18 to TRBJ1-4; 10 positions agree with TRBD1. The CDR3 covers 16 residues. Germline V lookup: CDR1 KGHSH, CDR2 LQKENI. V shed 6 bases, J shed 6 bases, and the junction held 10 bases outside the gene matches. The CDR3 region is CASSRDRGLGDEKLFF. CDR3 nucleotides: TGTGCCAGCTCCCGAGACAGGGGGCTCGGTGATGAAAAACTGTTTTTT.

V and J are TRBV28 and TRBJ1-5; D unclear. CDR1 MDHEN and CDR2 SYDVKM come from the germline V gene. The germline V and J ends were trimmed by 3 bases and 1 base, with 10 bases remaining between them. The CDR3 totals 15 residues. In nucleotides, the CDR3 is TGTGCCAGCAGTTTCGTCGCAGCCAGCAATCAGCCCCAGCATTTT. Its protein is CASSFVAASNQPQHF.

The chain combines TRBV6-5 with TRBJ2-7; 9 bases map to TRBD2. Germline V gene lookup returns CDR1 MNHEY and CDR2 SVGAGI. V gave up 2 bases and J gave up 4 bases; unmatched junction bases: 9. The CDR3 is 16 amino acids. DNA of the CDR3: TGTGCCAGCAGTTACCCCCCCCTAGCGGGGACTTACGAGCAGTACTTC. Translation: CASSYPPLAGTYEQYF.

The chain uses TRBV28 and TRBJ1-4; 8 bases fit TRBD1. The CDR3 is made up of 14 amino acids. The trim removed 7 bases at V and 9 bases at J, leaving 10 bases unmatched. Germline loops: CDR1 MDHEN, CDR2 SYDVKM. The CDR3 loop reads CASNTGQVSKKLFF. The CDR3 nucleotides read TGTGCCAGCAACACGGGACAGGTTTCTAAAAAACTGTTTTTT.

This chain connects TRBV9 to TRBJ1-6, with D perhaps matching TRBD1 (6 bases). The germline gives CDR1 SGDLS, CDR2 YYNGEE. Deletions cut 4 bases from V and 0 bases from J, with 14 bases between. The CDR3 extends over 17 amino acids. The CDR3 loop is CASSSTGRGSYNSPLHF. CDR3 in DNA: TGTGCCAGCAGCTCCACAGGGAGAGGCTCCTATAATTCACCCCTCCACTTT.

V is TRBV25-1 and J is TRBJ1-4; 7 nucleotides agree with TRBD1. Trimming took 7 bases from V and 5 from J; bases not matched to a gene: 10. Germline CDR1 MGHDK, CDR2 SYGVNS. CDR3 length equals 15 residues. CDR3 in amino acids: CASTLGGGHNEKLFF. The DNA for the CDR3 is TGTGCCAGCACCTTAGGGGGCGGGCACAATGAAAAACTGTTTTTT.

This clone was seen only a few times. The rearrangement joins TRBV4-2 to TRBJ2-4; 9 nucleotides line up with TRBD1. V lost 4 bases to trimming and J lost 5 bases; unmatched junction nucleotides: 0. The CDR3 loop spans 13 amino acids. Per the germline V gene, CDR1 is LGHNA and CDR2 is YNFKEQ. The CDR3 region has the DNA TGTGCCAGCAGCCGGGACAGGGAAAACATTCAGTACTTC. Residues: CASSRDRENIQYF.

The V call is TRBV6-5, the J call TRBJ2-1; TRBD2 agrees at 15 bases. Per germline, CDR1 MNHEY and CDR2 SVGAGI. J lost 9 bases, V lost 6 bases, and 3 bases had no gene match. CDR3 length: 14 residues. Written as DNA, the CDR3 is TGTGCCAGCAGGGGGACTAGCGGGGGGCCTGAGCAGTTCTTC. This gives the protein CASRGTSGGPEQFF.

The V gene is TRBV27, the J gene TRBJ2-1, with 7 bases matching TRBD2. In germline, CDR1 is MNHEY, CDR2 SMNVEV (reference sequence). After removal of 5 bases from V and 0 bases from J, the junction contained 7 bases not matched to a gene. The CDR3 spans 16 residues. In nucleotides, the CDR3 is TGTGCCAGCAGTCTAAACGGGAGGAACTCCTACAATGAGCAGTTCTTC. It is translated as CASSLNGRNSYNEQFF.

On this clone itself: The same CDR3 is also encoded by other DNA sequences in this sample. The V call is TRBV5-1, the J call TRBJ1-2, with 7 bases matching TRBD1. V was pared by 2 bases and J by 6 bases, with 4 bases of the junction left unmatched. In germline, CDR1 is SGHRS, CDR2 YFSETQ. The CDR3 spans 13 residues. Here the CDR3 DNA reads TGCGCCAGCAGCTTCACAGGGGCTCATGGCTACACCTTC. Amino acid sequence: CASSFTGAHGYTF.

This rearrangement joins TRBV9 to TRBJ2-2; 11 bases agree with TRBD2. J was trimmed by 4 bases and V by 2 bases; bases with no gene match: 4. There are 16 residues in the CDR3. The germline V gene encodes CDR1 SGDLS and CDR2 YYNGEE. The CDR3 spells CASSVLTSGTTGELFF. Here the CDR3 DNA reads TGTGCCAGCAGCGTCTTGACTAGCGGGACCACCGGGGAGCTGTTTTTT.

The sample holds a few counts of this clone. This chain joins TRBV7-2 and TRBJ2-2; tentative D call: TRBD2 (5 bases). Germline lookup yields CDR1 SGHTA and CDR2 FQGNSA. This CDR3 has 16 residues. Trimming removed 2 bases at V and 4 bases at J, with 14 bases between. The chain's CDR3 is CASSLKTSLTTGELFF. The CDR3, as DNA: TGTGCCAGCAGCTTAAAAACTAGTTTGACCACCGGGGAGCTGTTTTTT.

There are a few counts of this clone. The rearrangement joins TRBV11-2 to TRBJ1-2; unclear D gene. V dropped 4 bases and J dropped 2 bases, with 8 bases sitting between them. CDR3 size: 13 residues. Germline loops: CDR1 SGHAT, CDR2 FQNNGV. The CDR3 sequence is CASSWSGNYGYTF. The CDR3 DNA follows: TGTGCCAGCAGCTGGTCAGGAAACTATGGCTACACCTTC.

The CDR3 bases are TGTGCCATCAGTGAGTCTACCGGGACAGGGGAAGAGCAGTACTTC. Its protein product is CAISESTGTGEEQYF. This chain joins TRBV10-3 and TRBJ2-7; 10 positions match TRBD1. The V and J ends lost 0 bases and 7 bases, in that order; junction bases with no gene match: 6. The germline CDR1 and CDR2 sequences are ENHRY and SYGVKD. The CDR3 spans 15 residues.

In this sample, this clone turned up a few times. The chain carries TRBV29-1 and TRBJ1-2; D unclear. Germline CDR1 SQVTM, CDR2 ANQGSEA. Trimming shortened V by 1 base and J by 8 bases, and 2 bases separated the two germline ends. This CDR3 spans 9 amino acids. The CDR3 is CSVEGGYTF. As DNA, the CDR3 is TGCAGCGTTGAAGGAGGCTACACCTTC.

A few counts support this clone. This chain uses TRBV7-2 with TRBJ2-7; no firm D call. The CDR3 spans 13 residues. Trimming cost V 4 bases and J 6 bases, with 13 bases left between them. Germline CDR1 reads SGHTA; CDR2 reads FQGNSA. The CDR3 DNA is TGTGCCAGCAGCTACGACACTCCTCTCGAGCAGTACTTC. Protein product: CASSYDTPLEQYF. The variable domain in full, with the rest retrieved from reference TRBV7-2 and TRBJ2-7, is GAGVSQSPSNKVTEKGKDVELRCDPISGHTALYWYRQSLGQGLEFLIYFQGNSAPDKSGLPSDRFSAERTGGSVSTLTIQRTQQEDSAVYLCASSYDTPLEQYFGPGTRLTVT.

The chain carries TRBV7-9 and TRBJ1-2, with D perhaps TRBD1 (5 bases). Germline CDR1 SEHNR, CDR2 FQNEAQ (reference sequence). The CDR3 has 12 residues. Trimming took off 3 bases at V and 10 bases at J, with 12 bases between the two ends. CDR3 bases: TGTGCCAGCAGCTTGAGGGACGTTGTCTACACCTTC. It translates to CASSLRDVVYTF.

The rearrangement uses TRBV7-2 and TRBJ1-4; 7 positions agree with TRBD1. V dropped 4 bases and J dropped 1; count of bases not matched to a gene: 6. The CDR3 length is 16 residues. CDR1 is SGHTA, CDR2 FQGNSA, per germline. The CDR3: CASSSPPGGTNEKLFF. CDR3 sequence (DNA): TGTGCCAGCAGCTCCCCTCCAGGGGGAACTAATGAAAAACTGTTTTTT.

The V call is TRBV5-6, the J call TRBJ2-7; D possibly corresponds to TRBD2 (5 bases). The V end was cut by 3 bases, the J end by 4 bases, with 11 bases between. The CDR3 length is 13 residues. Germline V gene sequence: CDR1 SGHDT, CDR2 YYEEEE. The CDR3 DNA follows: TGTGCCAGCAGCTCGAAACTAGTTTACGAGCAGTACTTC. Translating it yields CASSSKLVYEQYF.

This clone appeared once. This rearrangement joins TRBV5-1 to TRBJ2-2; a possible D gene is TRBD1 (6 bases). This CDR3 is built from 14 residues. V was trimmed by 6 bases and J by 4 bases, leaving 13 bases between them. Germline V gene data show CDR1 as SGHRS and CDR2 as YFSETQ. DNA of the CDR3: TGCGCCAGCAACCCGGGACAACCCACCGGGGAGCTGTTTTTT. Its protein is CASNPGQPTGELFF.

The genes are TRBV5-6 and TRBJ1-2, with D hard to call. The CDR3 sequence is 12 residues long. The V end lost 0 bases, the J end lost 10 bases, and 10 bases lay between the germline ends. The V gene's germline CDR1 is SGHDT and CDR2 YYEEEE. In DNA form, the CDR3 reads TGTGCCAGCAGCTTGGTGAGGGCTTCCTACACCTTC. It specifies CASSLVRASYTF.

V and J are TRBV29-1 and TRBJ1-5, with D perhaps matching TRBD1 (6 bases). CDR3 length: 13 amino acids. V was trimmed by 4 bases and J by 4 bases, leaving 11 bases between them. From germline, CDR1 is SQVTM and CDR2 ANQGSEA. CDR3 sequence (DNA): TGCAGCGTTGCCGGGGGCTGGAATCAGCCCCAGCATTTT. It encodes CSVAGGWNQPQHF.

The chain uses TRBV5-6 and TRBJ1-1; 9 positions agree with TRBD1. There are 16 residues in the CDR3. CDR1 is SGHDT, CDR2 YYEEEE, per germline. The trim removed 2 bases at V and 1 base at J, leaving 6 bases unmatched. The DNA for the CDR3 is TGTGCCAGCAGCTTTCTATCGACAGGGGGGAACACTGAAGCTTTCTTT. This sequence encodes CASSFLSTGGNTEAFF.

This clone occurred a few times. V is TRBV6-5 and J is TRBJ1-1; 9 bases are a match to TRBD1. Trimming at V came to 0 bases and at J to 4 bases, leaving 6 bases not matched to a gene. CDR1 is MNHEY and CDR2 is SVGAGI in the germline V gene. The CDR3 length is 16 residues. This chain's CDR3 is CASSYSGTGIGTEAFF. As DNA, the CDR3 is TGTGCCAGCAGTTACTCCGGGACAGGGATCGGCACTGAAGCTTTCTTT.

The DNA for the CDR3 is TGTGCCAGCCTAAATTATCTTGGAAAACTGTTTTTT. Its protein is CASLNYLGKLFF. The rearrangement joins TRBV28 to TRBJ1-4; D is undetermined. CDR1 is MDHEN and CDR2 is SYDVKM in the germline V gene. This CDR3 has 12 amino acids. V lost 8 bases, J lost 10 bases, and 14 bases lay in between.